One sample yielded the 2 T cell receptor beta chains listed below, sequenced in a study of T cells after yellow fever vaccination. TCRdb analysed the 5' RACE reads with MiXCR anew, one entry per CDR3 protein. The profile shows under 600,000 distinct CDR3 sequences, roughly 14% of them singletons. Material: PBMCs, obtained on the day of the yellow fever booster vaccination. The receptors originated from a man aged 30 to 45 who received the YFV17D yellow fever vaccine.

The chain employs TRBV6-5 and TRBJ2-2; D gene unclear. Germline-derived CDR1 and CDR2 are MNHEY and SVGAGI. V was trimmed by 2 bases and J by 4 bases, leaving 11 bases between them. The CDR3 extends over 15 amino acids. DNA of the CDR3: TGTGCCAGCAGTTACGAGATCGGCAGCACCGGGGAGCTGTTTTTT. Protein sequence: CASSYEIGSTGELFF.

V and J are TRBV4-2 and TRBJ2-4; 10 nucleotides match TRBD1. Germline V gene lookup returns CDR1 LGHNA and CDR2 YNFKEQ. The CDR3 spans 20 residues. V lost 2 bases, J lost 1 base, and 14 bases stayed unmatched. The CDR3 sequence is CASSQPGQGIVLSAKNIQYF. The CDR3 DNA follows: TGTGCCAGCAGCCAACCGGGACAGGGGATCGTGCTAAGCGCCAAAAACATTCAGTACTTC.